This passage covers 22 T cell receptor beta chains from one sample sequenced in a study of regulatory T cells in long-lasting Graves disease. Combining iRepertoire HTBI primers with Arm-PCR of CDR3 regions, the authors built TCR beta libraries. MiXCR, applied by TCRdb to the multiplex PCR reads, yields one record per CDR3 protein. The sample yields a few hundred thousand distinct CDR3 sequences, around 15% seen once. This sample's time point: newly diagnosed GD, antithyroid drugs for less than 3 months. PBMCs were the source of the RNA used for TCR sequencing. This same sample was also taken into another study, of T cells in Graves' hyperthyroidism and ophthalmopathy.

This sample comprised peripheral blood mononuclear cells (PBMCs), obtained at new diagnosis, from a patient treated with antithyroid drugs. The source is a woman aged 45-59 years with Graves disease.

The chain is built from TRBV3-1 and TRBJ2-7; 8 bases align to TRBD1. The CDR3 consists of 15 residues. The germline V gene encodes CDR1 LGHDT and CDR2 YNNKEL (reference sequence). The V and J ends lost 4 bases and 3 bases, in that order; junction bases with no gene match: 8. CDR3 bases: TGTGCCAGCAGCCGAGCACAGGGGGGTAGCTACGAGCAGTACTTC. Protein: CASSRAQGGSYEQYF.

For this clonotype: One end of the junction does not line up with germline, which may come from a read error. The genes are TRBV12-3 or TRBV12-4 and TRBJ2-7; no clear D gene. The CDR3 runs 13 residues. The CDR3 DNA sequence: TGTGTCAGCAGTTTAGGTTCCTACAGCGAGCAGTACTTC. Its protein product is CVSSLGSYSEQYF.

About this clonotype itself: A much larger clonotype is one base distant, so this may be a read error. The gene calls are TRBV10-3 and TRBJ2-4, with D tentatively TRBD1 (5 bases). CDR1 is ENHRY and CDR2 is SYGVKD in the germline V gene. The CDR3 covers 20 residues. V lost 5 bases and J 3 bases, leaving 29 bases between the germline ends. CDR3: CAISYPLVPGRVDGKNIQYF. CDR3 nucleotides: TGTGCCATCAGTTACCCATTAGTTCCTGGCAGGGTCGACGGCAAAAACATTCAGTACTTC.

There are many counts of this clonotype. The chain links TRBV20-1 to TRBJ2-7; 8 nucleotides align to TRBD1. Germline CDR1 is DFQATT and CDR2 is SNEGSKA (reference sequence). This CDR3 has 13 residues. V was clipped by 1 base and J by 6 bases; unmatched bases: 5. Here the CDR3 reads CSARGTGKTEQYF. CDR3 DNA: TGCAGTGCTAGAGGGACAGGGAAGACCGAGCAGTACTTC.

The chain recombines TRBV5-1 with TRBJ1-2, with TRBD1 as a possible D gene (6 bases). Germline assignment: CDR1 SGHRS and CDR2 YFSETQ. Trimming shortened V by 3 bases and J by 4 bases, and 13 bases separated the two germline ends. This CDR3 is built from 14 residues. The CDR3 nucleotides are TGCGCCAGCAGCTCTTGGACAGCGGCCTATGGCTACACCTTC. It yields the protein CASSSWTAAYGYTF.

The chain joins TRBV7-9 to TRBJ2-5; D tentatively fits TRBD1 or TRBD2 (6 bases each). In germline, CDR1 is SEHNR, CDR2 FQNEAQ (reference sequence). V dropped 4 bases and J dropped 3 bases, with 18 bases sitting between them. The CDR3 extends over 16 amino acids. The CDR3 sequence: CASSSYAGQGKETQYF. CDR3 DNA: TGTGCCAGCAGCTCTTATGCGGGACAAGGCAAAGAGACCCAGTACTTC.

The sample holds many counts of this clonotype. The chain joins TRBV28 to TRBJ2-7; weak D call: TRBD1 (6 bases). The V end was cut by 5 bases, the J end by 3 bases, with 14 bases between. Germline V gene lookup returns CDR1 MDHEN and CDR2 SYDVKM. The CDR3 has 14 amino acids. The CDR3 nucleotides are TGTGCCAGCAGTGACGGGCAGGGGAACTACGAGCAGTACTTC. As protein: CASSDGQGNYEQYF. The full variable domain, its missing parts supplied by reference TRBV28 and TRBJ2-7, is DVKVTQSSRYLVKRTGEKVFLECVQDMDHENMFWYRQDPGLGLRLIYFSYDVKMKEKGDIPEGYSVSREKKERFSLILESASTNQTSMYLCASSDGQGNYEQYFGPGTRLTVT.

This sequence joins TRBV28 and TRBJ2-2, with TRBD2 matching 7 bases. The V and J ends lost 3 bases and 6 bases, in that order; junction bases with no gene match: 7. The CDR3 spans 15 residues. Per the germline V gene, CDR1 is MDHEN and CDR2 is SYDVKM. In DNA form, the CDR3 reads TGTGCCAGCAGTTTGGGCGGGAGTCTCGCCGGGGAGCTGTTTTTT. Protein product: CASSLGGSLAGELFF.

This clonotype was recorded many times. V gene TRBV24-1 combines with J gene TRBJ2-3; D might be TRBD1 (5 bases). The germline CDR1 and CDR2 sequences are KGHDR and SFDVKD. With 12 bases removed from V and 0 bases from J, the gap between germline ends came to 15 bases. The CDR3 totals 14 residues. CDR3 bases: TGTGCCGCCGCCGACAGAGTAAGCACAGATACGCAGTATTTT. Translated: CAAADRVSTDTQYF.

This clonotype appeared a few times. This chain links TRBV16 with TRBJ2-7; 9 bases map to TRBD2. J lost 3 bases, V lost 0 bases, and 6 bases had no gene match. Germline V CDR1 and CDR2: KGHSY, FQNENV. The CDR3 loop spans 16 amino acids. The CDR3 DNA reads as TGTGCCAGCAGCCAATCAGCCGGGACTAGCTACTACGAGCAGTACTTC. Encoded protein: CASSQSAGTSYYEQYF.

The chain uses TRBV20-1 and TRBJ2-7; D possibly corresponds to TRBD1 (5 bases). V was trimmed by 1 base and J by 3 bases, leaving 16 bases between them. This CDR3 is 15 amino acids long. Germline V gene lookup returns CDR1 DFQATT and CDR2 SNEGSKA (reference sequence). In DNA form, the CDR3 reads TGCAGTGCTAGAGGCAGTCTCCAGACAGTCTACGAGCAGTACTTC. This gives the protein CSARGSLQTVYEQYF.

In this sample, this clonotype turned up a few times. V is TRBV19 and J is TRBJ1-5; D is perhaps TRBD1 (6 bases). In germline, CDR1 is LNHDA, CDR2 SQIVND (reference sequence). The V end was cut by 6 bases, the J end by 2 bases, with 11 bases between. CDR3 length: 14 amino acids. The DNA for the CDR3 is TGTGCCAGTAGATCCAGGGGTGGCAATCAGCCCCAGCATTTT. This sequence encodes CASRSRGGNQPQHF.

This clonotype has ten or more counts. The chain carries TRBV7-9 and TRBJ2-7; D could derive from TRBD1 or TRBD2 (5 bases each). CDR3 length equals 14 residues. The germline V and J ends were trimmed by 6 bases and 6 bases, with 18 bases remaining between them. Germline V lookup: CDR1 SEHNR, CDR2 FQNEAQ (reference sequence). The CDR3 spells CASRLGPGPGEQYF. In DNA, the CDR3 is TGTGCCAGCAGACTAGGGCCGGGGCCTGGCGAGCAGTACTTC.

In this sample, this clonotype turned up many times. The chain links TRBV28 to TRBJ2-5; unclear D gene. Germline V CDR1 and CDR2: MDHEN, SYDVKM. Deletions cut 5 bases from V and 4 bases from J, with 8 bases between. The CDR3 loop spans 12 amino acids. This CDR3 is CASSEVPETQYF. In nucleotides, the CDR3 is TGTGCCAGCAGTGAAGTGCCAGAGACCCAGTACTTC.

This chain joins TRBV28 and TRBJ1-4, with a weak D call TRBD1 (6 bases). The CDR3 runs 14 residues. V was cut by 6 bases and J by 6 bases, with 14 bases left in between. Germline CDR1 is MDHEN and CDR2 is SYDVKM. The CDR3 DNA reads as TGTGCCAGCAGGAGTGGACAGCCATATGAAAAACTGTTTTTT. Encoded protein: CASRSGQPYEKLFF.

J is TRBJ2-1 and V is TRBV3-1, with 7 bases that match TRBD2. The CDR3 is made up of 15 amino acids. The V gene's germline CDR1 is LGHDT and CDR2 YNNKEL (reference sequence). V lost 4 bases and J lost 6; bases outside the gene matches: 9. The CDR3 reads CASSRGLGSPNEQFF. CDR3 nucleotides: TGTGCCAGCAGCCGCGGACTAGGGAGCCCCAATGAGCAGTTCTTC.

This clonotype was detected ten times or more. This rearrangement joins TRBV12-3 or TRBV12-4 to TRBJ2-3, with D perhaps matching TRBD1 (6 bases). The CDR3 is made up of 13 amino acids. Trimming left V 6 bases short and J 3 bases short, with 10 bases between. The CDR3 loop reads CASRVGTTDTQYF. The CDR3 DNA is TGTGCCAGCAGGGTCGGGACAACAGATACGCAGTATTTT.

The rearrangement uses TRBV10-2 and TRBJ2-5, with D unclear. The CDR3 sequence is 14 residues long. Germline V gives CDR1 WSHSY, CDR2 SAAADI. Trimming cost V 9 bases and J 2 bases, with 16 bases left between them. This CDR3 is CASARAGPQETQYF. The CDR3 DNA is TGCGCCAGTGCCCGGGCCGGCCCTCAAGAGACCCAGTACTTC.

Remarks on this clonotype: The CDR3 ends on some other residue instead of the conserved phenylalanine or tryptophan, so this is likely a read error. CDR3 sequence reads: CASSSGTPGNQPQHS. The DNA of the CDR3 is TGTGCCAGCAGTTCCGGGACTCCCGGGAACCAGCCCCAGCATTCT. The chain carries TRBV28 and TRBJ1-5, with a tentative D call TRBD1 (5 bases). The CDR3 loop spans 15 amino acids. The germline V gene has CDR1 MDHEN and CDR2 SYDVKM. Between the trimmed V and J ends, which lost 4 bases and 7 bases, there was a span of 17 bases.

V is TRBV19 and J is TRBJ2-1; D remains unclear. Germline values: CDR1 LNHDA, CDR2 SQIVND (reference sequence). CDR3 length: 13 residues. V was trimmed by 2 bases and J by 5 bases, leaving 7 bases between them. For the CDR3, the DNA is TGTGCCAGTAGTATACCTCGGAACAATGAGCAGTTCTTC. Its translation: CASSIPRNNEQFF.

There are a few counts of this clonotype. At one of its ends the junction is not consistent with the germline gene, which may arise from a read error. The chain links TRBV13 to TRBJ1-1; possibly TRBD1 for D (5 bases). Germline V gene data show CDR1 as PRHDT and CDR2 as FYEKMQ (reference sequence). This CDR3 comprises 14 residues. The DNA for the CDR3 is TGTGCCAACAGCTCAAGTACAGGGAACACTGAAGCTTTCTTT. Its protein is CANSSSTGNTEAFF.

This clonotype showed up just a few times. The genes are TRBV10-1 and TRBJ2-2; D is possibly TRBD1 (6 bases). Germline CDR1 is WNHNN and CDR2 is SYGVQD (reference sequence). The V end lost 5 bases, the J end lost 5 bases, and 15 bases lay between the germline ends. The CDR3 loop spans 15 amino acids. The CDR3 coding sequence is TGCGCCAGCAGTAAAACGGCAGGGGAGACCGGGGAGCTGTTTTTT. Residues: CASSKTAGETGELFF.